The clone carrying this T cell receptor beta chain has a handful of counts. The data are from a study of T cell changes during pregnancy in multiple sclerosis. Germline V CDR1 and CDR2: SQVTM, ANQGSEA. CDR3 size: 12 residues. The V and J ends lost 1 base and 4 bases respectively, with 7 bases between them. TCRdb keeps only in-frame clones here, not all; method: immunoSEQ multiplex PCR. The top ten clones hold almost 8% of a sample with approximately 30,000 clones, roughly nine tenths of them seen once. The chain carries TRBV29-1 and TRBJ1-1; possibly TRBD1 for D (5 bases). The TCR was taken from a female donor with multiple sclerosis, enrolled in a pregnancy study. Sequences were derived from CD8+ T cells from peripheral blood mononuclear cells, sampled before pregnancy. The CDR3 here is CSVEGRGTEAFF. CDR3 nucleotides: TGCAGCGTTGAAGGAAGGGGCACTGAAGCTTTCTTT.